Listed below are T cell receptor beta chains from one sample, sequenced in a study of blood T cell repertoires in COVID-19. Using immunoSEQ multiplex PCR, the repertoire was profiled, and TCRdb retains in-frame clones only, with some absent. The sample lists 370,000 or so clones; 81% were seen once. Input material: peripheral blood. The receptor set was obtained from a human donor with acute or convalescent COVID-19. The donor label of this sample is uncertain. The CDR3 runs from the conserved cysteine through the conserved F or W. Expanded clones are given a class, and other clones once, few, many or no size at all.

V,J,size,CDR3
TRBV14,TRBJ2-1,once,CASSQVGGRYNEQFF
TRBV10-2,TRBJ1-4,NA,CASRKTGTPNEKLFF
TRBV5-4,TRBJ1-2,NA,CASSLGRLGDYGYTF
TRBV5-8,TRBJ2-3,NA,CASSLAGADTQYF
TRBV28,TRBJ2-1,NA,CASSSRLEGDNEQFF
TRBV18,TRBJ1-1,NA,CASSPRDRTFF
TRBV19,TRBJ1-2,few,CASSRGGSDGYTF
TRBV10-3,TRBJ1-2,NA,CAIGASYGYTF
TRBV28,TRBJ1-5,NA,CASSTDRWDPQPQHF
TRBV6-5,TRBJ2-2,few,CASSTSGVGELFF
TRBV2,TRBJ1-1,NA,CASSEREMNTEAFF
TRBV5-4,TRBJ1-6,NA,CASSLDRVINSPLHF
TRBV18,TRBJ1-1,NA,CASSNVQGTTEAFF
TRBV10-3,TRBJ2-7,NA,CAASPNNSGNYEQYF
TRBV7-9,TRBJ2-7,NA,CASSSPRDRLNEQYF
TRBV27,TRBJ1-5,NA,CASSSSWGGNQPQHF
TRBV7-9,TRBJ2-7,once,CASSRRPGVEQYF
TRBV4-2,TRBJ2-2,NA,CASSQEGYNTGELFF
TRBV20-1,TRBJ2-1,NA,CSASPTSSRVNEQFF
TRBV7-2,TRBJ1-3,NA,CASSSPRGTGNTIYF
TRBV6-5,TRBJ2-4,NA,CASRKGGSQNIQYF
TRBV7-9,TRBJ2-1,few,CASASWTGEDEQFF
TRBV29-1,TRBJ2-5,NA,CSVEWGLAAQETQYF
TRBV30,TRBJ1-3,NA,CAWSLPNTIYF
TRBV6-5,TRBJ1-6,NA,CASRQQGSYNSPLHF
TRBV18,TRBJ1-5,few,CASSPGGSANQPQHF
TRBV5-6,TRBJ2-2,NA,CASGEGGRELFF
TRBV4-1,TRBJ2-3,few,CASSQVSSSTQYF
TRBV6-2/TRBV6-3,TRBJ2-1,NA,CASSSSGLAYNEQFF
TRBV7-9,TRBJ2-3,few,CASSLTSGRATDTQYF
TRBV18,TRBJ2-7,few,CASSPPGGRTYEQYF
TRBV18,TRBJ1-2,NA,CASSPLRTGGDYGYTF
TRBV30,TRBJ1-1,once,CAWSVAGGTEAFF
TRBV5-6,TRBJ2-3,NA,CASSLGYPSGGSSTDTQYF
TRBV19,TRBJ1-5,NA,CASSIDRGSNQPQHF
TRBV7-9,TRBJ1-2,NA,CASSFTEGYGYTF
TRBV7-8,TRBJ1-1,NA,CASSRSRGGTEAFF
TRBV24-1,TRBJ2-3,NA,CATSDPGQQTDTQYF
TRBV24-1,TRBJ2-1,NA,CATSEPGTFNEQFF
TRBV25-1,TRBJ1-2,NA,CASRQGFRGYTF